Presented here are 14 T cell receptor beta chains from one specimen sequenced in a study of metastatic and nonmetastatic thyroid tumors. Thyroid surgery was performed in patients who had received no treatment beforehand. TCRdb used MiXCR to call clones anew from the PCR reads. The sample lists about 92,000 clones; just under 15% were seen once. Sequences were obtained from blood. The receptors were sampled from a female donor with papillary thyroid cancer or a benign thyroid nodule (not recorded which). Some clones in this sample may be carry-over from other donors' samples.

The table lists this clone with many counts. V is TRBV5-5 and J is TRBJ2-7, with D unresolved. The germline CDR1 and CDR2 sequences are SGHKS and YYEKEE (reference sequence). V lost 2 bases to trimming and J lost 3 bases, with 6 bases between them. This CDR3 spans 12 amino acids. The CDR3 sequence is CASSFDIYEQYF. The CDR3 DNA reads TGTGCCAGCAGCTTCGACATCTACGAGCAGTACTTC.

The sample holds a few counts of this clone. One base away lies a much larger clone, so this may be a sequencing read error. V gene TRBV28 combines with J gene TRBJ2-5; D uncertain. The germline CDR1 and CDR2 sequences are MDHEN and SYDVKM. The CDR3 contains 12 residues. The CDR3 bases are TGTGCCATCAGTTTGCCCCGGGAGACCCAGTACTTC. Its translation is CAISLPRETQYF. Complete variable domain (other parts from reference TRBV28 and TRBJ2-5): DVKVTQSSRYLVKRTGEKVFLECVQDMDHENMFWYRQDPGLGLRLIYFSYDVKMKEKGDIPEGYSVSREKKERFSLILESASTNQTSMYLCAISLPRETQYFGPGTRLLVL.

CDR3 residues: CASSLDGRGGSYEQYF. In nucleotides, the CDR3 is TGTGCCAGCAGCTTAGACGGGAGGGGCGGCTCCTACGAGCAGTACTTC. The rearrangement links TRBV7-6 to TRBJ2-7; TRBD2 aligns across 8 bases. Germline V gene sequence: CDR1 SGHVS, CDR2 FNYEAQ. This CDR3 region has 16 residues. V lost 1 base to trimming and J lost 0 bases; unmatched junction nucleotides: 5.

In its sample, this clone was seen many times. The V call is TRBV19, the J call TRBJ1-2; D not resolved. Germline V gene sequence: CDR1 LNHDA, CDR2 SQIVND (reference sequence). This CDR3 region has 15 residues. V shed 3 bases and J shed 8 bases, with 19 bases lying between them. This CDR3 reads CASSIRSGQTRGYTF. As DNA, the CDR3 is TGTGCCAGTAGTATCCGTTCGGGCCAGACTCGCGGCTACACCTTC.

With regard to this clone: This may stem from a read error, because a much larger clone lies one nucleotide away. The chain carries TRBV5-1 and TRBJ1-4; 7 positions match TRBD1. Germline trimming cut 1 base from V and 5 bases from J; bases unmatched to any gene: 5. Germline CDR1 SGHRS, CDR2 YFSETQ. The CDR3 totals 15 residues. The CDR3 coding sequence is TGCGCCAGCAGCTTGCGGACAGGCCCAAATGAAAAACTGTTTTTT. The encoded protein is CASSLRTGPNEKLFF.

Ten or more counts support this clone. This rearrangement joins TRBV28 to TRBJ2-4; D gene ambiguous. CDR1 is MDHEN, CDR2 SYDVKM, per germline. The CDR3 is made up of 12 amino acids. Trimming removed 4 bases from V and 8 bases from J, with 9 bases in between. In nucleotides, the CDR3 is TGTGCCAGCAGTTCCACCTTGGACATTCAGTACTTC. Protein product: CASSSTLDIQYF.

At least ten counts were recorded for this clone. The chain combines TRBV15 with TRBJ1-4; 10 nucleotides agree with TRBD1. Unmatched junction bases numbered 1, after V lost 1 base and J lost 8 bases. CDR3 length: 14 residues. CDR1 and CDR2 (germline): LNHNV, YYDKDF (reference sequence). The DNA of the CDR3 is TGTGCCACCAGCAGAGGGACAGGGGGAGAAAAACTGTTTTTT. The encoded protein is CATSRGTGGEKLFF. Full variable domain (rest looked up from reference TRBV15 and TRBJ1-4): DAMVIQNPRYQVTQFGKPVTLSCSQTLNHNVMYWYQQKSSQAPKLLFHYYDKDFNNEADTPDNFQSRRPNTSFCFLDIRSPGLGDTAMYLCATSRGTGGEKLFFGSGTQLSVL.

This clone came up a few times. Since a much larger clone is just one base distant, this may be a read error. The sample carries other DNA sequences with the same CDR3. The chain employs TRBV11-2 and TRBJ1-4; the match to TRBD1 covers 8 bases. CDR1 is SGHAT and CDR2 is FQNNGV in the germline V gene. The CDR3 length is 14 residues. The V gene end was trimmed by 5 bases and the J gene end by 7 bases; junction bases not matched to a gene: 6. This CDR3 reads CASSLGQGGEKLFF. The CDR3 DNA sequence: TGTGCCAGCAGCCTAGGACAGGGAGGTGAAAAACTGTTTTTT.

This clone came up many times. This chain connects TRBV20-1 to TRBJ1-5; D gene uncertain. The CDR3 has 15 residues. Trimming removed 3 bases at V and 0 bases at J, with 12 bases between. Germline loops: CDR1 DFQATT, CDR2 SNEGSKA (reference sequence). In nucleotides, the CDR3 is TGCAGTGCTAGTATGGGAACTTATAGCAATCAGCCCCAGCATTTT. Residues: CSASMGTYSNQPQHF.

With regard to this clone: With a much larger clone just one base away, this may be a read error. The V gene is TRBV7-9, the J gene TRBJ2-5; D is possibly TRBD1 (6 bases). The germline V gene has CDR1 SEHNR and CDR2 FQNEAQ (reference sequence). The CDR3 totals 15 residues. The V end lost 2 bases, the J end lost 4 bases, and 14 bases lay between the germline ends. The CDR3 spells CASSLLPDRSETQYF. The CDR3 nucleotides are TGTGCCAGCAGCTTATTACCCGACAGGTCAGAGACCCAGTACTTC. The whole variable domain, remainder taken from reference TRBV7-9 and TRBJ2-5, is DTGVSQNPRHKITKRGQNVTFRCDPISEHNRLYWYRQTLGQGPEFLTYFQNEAQLEKSRLLSDRFSAERPKGSFSTLEIQRTEQGDSAMYLCASSLLPDRSETQYFGPGTRLLVL.

This clone has ten or more counts. This chain uses TRBV7-2 with TRBJ1-4; 10 nucleotides line up with TRBD1. Germline V lookup: CDR1 SGHTA, CDR2 FQGNSA. V dropped 1 base and J dropped 7; count of bases not matched to a gene: 3. The CDR3 contains 15 residues. CDR3 sequence: CASSLVGDRGEKLFF. CDR3 DNA: TGTGCCAGCAGCTTAGTTGGGGACAGGGGTGAAAAACTGTTTTTT.

In this sample, this clone turned up many times. The chain links TRBV9 to TRBJ2-3; the match to TRBD2 covers 11 bases. The junction had 10 bases not matched to a gene; V was cut back by 0 bases and J by 4 bases. CDR1 is SGDLS and CDR2 is YYNGEE in the germline V gene. There are 18 residues in the CDR3. In DNA, the CDR3 is TGTGCCAGCAGCGTAGCTGTAGCGGGGGGGCGCGTCGCAGATACGCAGTATTTT. It codes for CASSVAVAGGRVADTQYF.

This clone was picked up a small number of times. This could be a read error, since a much larger clone is one nucleotide away. The chain employs TRBV20-1 and TRBJ1-2; TRBD1 matches 7 bases. Trimming cost V 0 bases and J 0 bases; bases outside gene matches: 7. Germline V gene lookup returns CDR1 DFQATT and CDR2 SNEGSKA (reference sequence). The CDR3 covers 16 residues. The CDR3 here is CSARDKTGQANYGYTF. DNA for the CDR3: TGCAGTGCTAGAGACAAGACAGGGCAAGCTAACTATGGCTACACCTTC.

This clone came up many times. The chain uses TRBV11-1 and TRBJ1-6, with D possibly matching TRBD1 (6 bases). Germline V gives CDR1 SGHAT, CDR2 FQDESV (reference sequence). The V gene lost 4 bases and the J gene lost 0 bases, with 13 bases spanning the gap. The CDR3 is made up of 17 amino acids. DNA of the CDR3: TGTGCCAGCAGCTATGGACAGACCAGCTCCTATAATTCACCCCTCCACTTT. It encodes CASSYGQTSSYNSPLHF.